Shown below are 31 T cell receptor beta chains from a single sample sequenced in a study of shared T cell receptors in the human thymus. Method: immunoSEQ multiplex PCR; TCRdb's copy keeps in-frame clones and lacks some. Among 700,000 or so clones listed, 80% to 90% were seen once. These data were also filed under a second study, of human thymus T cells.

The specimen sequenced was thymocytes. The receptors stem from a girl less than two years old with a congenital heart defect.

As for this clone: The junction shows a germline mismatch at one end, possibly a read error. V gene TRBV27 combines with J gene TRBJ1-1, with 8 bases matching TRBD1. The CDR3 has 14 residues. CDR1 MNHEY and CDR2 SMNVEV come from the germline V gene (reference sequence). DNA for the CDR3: TGTGTCAGCACCGGACAGGGTCGATCGACTGAAGCTTTCTTT. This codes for CVSTGQGRSTEAFF.

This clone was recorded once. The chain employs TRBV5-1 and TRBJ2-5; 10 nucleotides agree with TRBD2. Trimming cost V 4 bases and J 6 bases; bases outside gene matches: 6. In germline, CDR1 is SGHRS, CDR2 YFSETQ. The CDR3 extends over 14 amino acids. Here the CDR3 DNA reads TGCGCCAGCAGCCCTAGCGGGGGTGTTCAGACCCAGTACTTC. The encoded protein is CASSPSGGVQTQYF.

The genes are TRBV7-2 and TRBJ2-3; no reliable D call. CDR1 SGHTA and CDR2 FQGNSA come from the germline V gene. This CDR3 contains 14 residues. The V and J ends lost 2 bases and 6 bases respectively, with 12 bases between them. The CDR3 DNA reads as TGTGCCAGCAGCTTACAGTACCAGGCGGATACGCAGTATTTT. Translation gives CASSLQYQADTQYF. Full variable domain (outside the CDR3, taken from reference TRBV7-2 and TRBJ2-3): GAGVSQSPSNKVTEKGKDVELRCDPISGHTALYWYRQSLGQGLEFLIYFQGNSAPDKSGLPSDRFSAERTGGSVSTLTIQRTQQEDSAVYLCASSLQYQADTQYFGPGTRLTVL.

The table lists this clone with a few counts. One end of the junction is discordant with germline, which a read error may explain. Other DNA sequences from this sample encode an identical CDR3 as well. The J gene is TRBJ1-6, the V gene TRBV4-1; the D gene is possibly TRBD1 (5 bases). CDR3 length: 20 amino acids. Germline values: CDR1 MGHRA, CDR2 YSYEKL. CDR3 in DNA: TGCGCCAGCAGCCAAGATCGTCCCGGGGGAGGGTTGGTGAGGAATTCCCCCCTCCACTTT. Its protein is CASSQDRPGGGLVRNSPLHF.

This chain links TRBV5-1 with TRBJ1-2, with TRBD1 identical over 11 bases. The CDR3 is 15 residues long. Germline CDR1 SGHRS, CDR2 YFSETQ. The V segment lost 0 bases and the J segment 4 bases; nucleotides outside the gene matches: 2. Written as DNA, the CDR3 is TGCGCCAGCAGCTTGGGGACAGGGGGCGGCTATGGCTACACCTTC. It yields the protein CASSLGTGGGYGYTF.

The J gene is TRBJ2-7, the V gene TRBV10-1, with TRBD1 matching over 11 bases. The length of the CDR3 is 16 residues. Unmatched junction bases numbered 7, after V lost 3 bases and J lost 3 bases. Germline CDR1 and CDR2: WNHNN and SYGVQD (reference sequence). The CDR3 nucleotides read TGCGCCAGCAGTGACCGGTCCGGGACAGGGGGCTACGAGCAGTACTTC. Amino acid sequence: CASSDRSGTGGYEQYF.

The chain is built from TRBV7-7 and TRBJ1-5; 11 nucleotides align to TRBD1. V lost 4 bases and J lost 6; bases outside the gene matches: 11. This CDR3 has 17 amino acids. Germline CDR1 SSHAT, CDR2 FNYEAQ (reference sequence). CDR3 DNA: TGTGCCAGCAGCTGTCGGGACAGGGGGTCTCTGGGTCAGCCCCAGCATTTT. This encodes CASSCRDRGSLGQPQHF.

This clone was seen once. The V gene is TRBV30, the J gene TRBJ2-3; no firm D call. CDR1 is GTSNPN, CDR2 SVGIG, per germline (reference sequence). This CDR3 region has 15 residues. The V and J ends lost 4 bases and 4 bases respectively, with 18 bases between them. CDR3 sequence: CAWKVWSSGADTQYF. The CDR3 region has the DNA TGTGCCTGGAAGGTGTGGAGTTCTGGCGCAGATACGCAGTATTTT.

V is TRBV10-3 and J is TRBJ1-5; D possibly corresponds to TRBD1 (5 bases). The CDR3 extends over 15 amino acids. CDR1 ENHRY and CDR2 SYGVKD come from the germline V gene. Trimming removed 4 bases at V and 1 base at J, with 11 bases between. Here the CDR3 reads CAISAGAWSNQPQHF. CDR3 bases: TGTGCCATCAGTGCTGGGGCCTGGAGCAATCAGCCCCAGCATTTT.

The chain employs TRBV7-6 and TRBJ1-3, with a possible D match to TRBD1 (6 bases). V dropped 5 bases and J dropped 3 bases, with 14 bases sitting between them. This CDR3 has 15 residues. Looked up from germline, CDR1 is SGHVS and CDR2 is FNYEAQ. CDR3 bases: TGTGCCAGCAGCGCCCTCACAGGGAATGGAAACACCATATATTTT. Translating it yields CASSALTGNGNTIYF.

CDR3 in DNA: TGTGCCATCAGTGAGTCACGCAGGGGGACGGCTGAAGCTTTCTTT. This encodes CAISESRRGTAEAFF. V usage is TRBV10-3 and J usage is TRBJ1-1; TRBD1 agrees at 7 bases. The V gene's germline CDR1 is ENHRY and CDR2 SYGVKD. CDR3 length: 15 residues. The V gene end was trimmed by 0 bases and the J gene end by 6 bases; junction bases not matched to a gene: 7.

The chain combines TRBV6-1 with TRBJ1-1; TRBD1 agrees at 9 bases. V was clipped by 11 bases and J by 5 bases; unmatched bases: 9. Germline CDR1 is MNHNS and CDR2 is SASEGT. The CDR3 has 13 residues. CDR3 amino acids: CAGSSDRGTEAFF. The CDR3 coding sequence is TGTGCCGGATCATCGGACAGGGGTACTGAAGCTTTCTTT.

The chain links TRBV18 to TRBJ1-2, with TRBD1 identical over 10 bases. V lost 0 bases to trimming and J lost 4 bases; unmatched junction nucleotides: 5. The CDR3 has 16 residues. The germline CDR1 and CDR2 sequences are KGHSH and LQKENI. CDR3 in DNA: TGTGCCAGCTCACCACCGGAGGGACAGGGGCCCTATGGCTACACCTTC. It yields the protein CASSPPEGQGPYGYTF.

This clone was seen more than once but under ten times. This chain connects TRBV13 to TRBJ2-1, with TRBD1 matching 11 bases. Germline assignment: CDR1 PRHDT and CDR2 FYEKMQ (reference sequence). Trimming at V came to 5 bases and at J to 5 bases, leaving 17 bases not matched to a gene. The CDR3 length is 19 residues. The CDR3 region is CASSPRGPPDRGLDNEQFF. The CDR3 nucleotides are TGTGCCAGCAGCCCTAGAGGCCCCCCGGACAGGGGGCTGGACAATGAGCAGTTCTTC.

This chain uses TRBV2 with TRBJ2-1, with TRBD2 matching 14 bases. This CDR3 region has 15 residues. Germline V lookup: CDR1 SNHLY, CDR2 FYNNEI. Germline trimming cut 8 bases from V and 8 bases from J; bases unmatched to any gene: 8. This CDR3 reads CASPTSGGAKDEQFF. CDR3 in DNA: TGTGCCAGCCCGACTAGCGGGGGGGCCAAGGATGAGCAGTTCTTC.

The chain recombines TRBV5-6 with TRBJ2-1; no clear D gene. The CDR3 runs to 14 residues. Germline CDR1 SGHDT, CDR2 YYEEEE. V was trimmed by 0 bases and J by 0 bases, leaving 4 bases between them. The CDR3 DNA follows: TGTGCCAGCAGCTTGGTCAGCTCCTACAATGAGCAGTTCTTC. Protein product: CASSLVSSYNEQFF.

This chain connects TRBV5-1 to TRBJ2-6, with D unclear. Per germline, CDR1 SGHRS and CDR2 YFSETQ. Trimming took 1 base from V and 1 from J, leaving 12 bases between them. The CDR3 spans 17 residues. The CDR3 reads CASSLLRCLSGANVLTF. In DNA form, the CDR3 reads TGCGCCAGCAGCTTGCTGCGTTGCCTTTCTGGGGCCAACGTCCTGACTTTC.

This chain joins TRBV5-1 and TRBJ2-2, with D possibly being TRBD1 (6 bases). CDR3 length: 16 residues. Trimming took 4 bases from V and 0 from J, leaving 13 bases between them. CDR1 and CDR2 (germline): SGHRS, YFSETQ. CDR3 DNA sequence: TGCGCCAGCAGCCCAGTGGACAGACCGAACACCGGGGAGCTGTTTTTT. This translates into CASSPVDRPNTGELFF.

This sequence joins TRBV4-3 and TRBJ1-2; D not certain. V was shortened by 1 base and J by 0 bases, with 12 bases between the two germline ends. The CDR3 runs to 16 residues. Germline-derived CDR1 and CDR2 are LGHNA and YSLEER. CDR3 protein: CASSQVERGPNYGYTF. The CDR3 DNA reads TGCGCCAGCAGCCAAGTGGAGCGGGGTCCTAACTATGGCTACACCTTC.

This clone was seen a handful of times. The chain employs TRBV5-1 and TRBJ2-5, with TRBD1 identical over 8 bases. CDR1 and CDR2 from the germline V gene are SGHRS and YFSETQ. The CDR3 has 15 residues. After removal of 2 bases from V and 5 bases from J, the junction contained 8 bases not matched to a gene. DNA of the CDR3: TGCGCCAGCAGCTTCGGCCGACAGGGGAGCGAGACCCAGTACTTC. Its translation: CASSFGRQGSETQYF.

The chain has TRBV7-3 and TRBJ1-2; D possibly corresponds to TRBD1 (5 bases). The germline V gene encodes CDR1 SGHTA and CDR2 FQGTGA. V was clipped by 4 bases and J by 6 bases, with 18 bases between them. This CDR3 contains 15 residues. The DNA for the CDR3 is TGTGCCAGCAGCTCGACGGGAGACAGCCCAGATGGCTACACCTTC. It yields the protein CASSSTGDSPDGYTF.

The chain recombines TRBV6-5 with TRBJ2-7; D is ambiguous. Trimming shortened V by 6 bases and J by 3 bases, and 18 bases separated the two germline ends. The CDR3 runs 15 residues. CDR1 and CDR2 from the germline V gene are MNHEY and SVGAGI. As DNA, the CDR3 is TGTGCCAGCAGCTGTTCTGGAGAAGACGTCTACGAGCAGTACTTC. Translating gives CASSCSGEDVYEQYF.

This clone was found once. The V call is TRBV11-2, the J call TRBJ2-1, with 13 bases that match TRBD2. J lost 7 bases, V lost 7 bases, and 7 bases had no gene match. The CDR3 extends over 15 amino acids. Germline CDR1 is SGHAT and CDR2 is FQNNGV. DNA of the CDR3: TGTGCCAGCACCGTACTAGCGGGGGGGCCTAATGAGCAGTTCTTC. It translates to CASTVLAGGPNEQFF.

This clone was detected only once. The CDR3 here is CASSTSLRSMNTEAFF. CDR3 sequence (DNA): TGTGCCAGTAGTACCTCTTTGCGTAGCATGAACACTGAAGCTTTCTTT. V gene TRBV19 combines with J gene TRBJ1-1; D not certain. CDR1 and CDR2 (germline): LNHDA, SQIVND (reference sequence). The CDR3 consists of 16 residues. The germline V and J ends were trimmed by 4 bases and 0 bases, with 15 bases remaining between them. The variable domain in full, with the rest retrieved from reference TRBV19 and TRBJ1-1, is DGGITQSPKYLFRKEGQNVTLSCEQNLNHDAMYWYRQDPGQGLRLIYYSQIVNDFQKGDIAEGYSVSREKKESFPLTVTSAQKNPTAFYLCASSTSLRSMNTEAFFGQGTRLTVV.

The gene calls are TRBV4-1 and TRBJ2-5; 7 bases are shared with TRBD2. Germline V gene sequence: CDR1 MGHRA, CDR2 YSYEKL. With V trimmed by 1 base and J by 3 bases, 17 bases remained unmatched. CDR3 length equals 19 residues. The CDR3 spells CASSQVLLSEAGVKETQYF. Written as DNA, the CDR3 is TGCGCCAGCAGCCAAGTTTTATTGTCAGAGGCGGGGGTAAAAGAGACCCAGTACTTC.

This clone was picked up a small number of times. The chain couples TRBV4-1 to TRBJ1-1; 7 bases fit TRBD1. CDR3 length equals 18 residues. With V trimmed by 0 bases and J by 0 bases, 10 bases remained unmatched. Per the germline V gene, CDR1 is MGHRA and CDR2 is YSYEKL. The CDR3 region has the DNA TGCGCCAGCAGCCAAGATGGCGAGGACAGGCAGGTGAACACTGAAGCTTTCTTT. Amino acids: CASSQDGEDRQVNTEAFF.

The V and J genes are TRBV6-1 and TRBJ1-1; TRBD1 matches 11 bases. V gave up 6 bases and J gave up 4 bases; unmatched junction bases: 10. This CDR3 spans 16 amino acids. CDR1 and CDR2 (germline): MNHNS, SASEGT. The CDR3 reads CASSELPGTGGTEAFF. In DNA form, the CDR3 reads TGTGCCAGCAGCGAACTCCCCGGGACAGGGGGCACTGAAGCTTTCTTT.

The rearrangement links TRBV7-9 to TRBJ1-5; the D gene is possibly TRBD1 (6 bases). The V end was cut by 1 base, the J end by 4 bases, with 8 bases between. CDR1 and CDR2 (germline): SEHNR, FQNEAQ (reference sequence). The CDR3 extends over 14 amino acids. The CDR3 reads CASSLEGVNQPQHF. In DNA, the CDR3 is TGTGCCAGCAGCTTAGAGGGGGTAAATCAGCCCCAGCATTTT.

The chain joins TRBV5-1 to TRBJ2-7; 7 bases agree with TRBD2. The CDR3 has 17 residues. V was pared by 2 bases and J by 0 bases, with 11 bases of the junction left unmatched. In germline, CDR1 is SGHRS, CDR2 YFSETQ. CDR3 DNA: TGCGCCAGCAGCTTTGGCCCCCCGCGGGGGAGCTCCTACGAGCAGTACTTC. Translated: CASSFGPPRGSSYEQYF.

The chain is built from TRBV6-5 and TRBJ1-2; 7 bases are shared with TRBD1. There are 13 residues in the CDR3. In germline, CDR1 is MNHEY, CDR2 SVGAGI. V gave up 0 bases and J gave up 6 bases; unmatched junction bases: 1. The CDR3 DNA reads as TGTGCCAGCAGTTACTCAGACAGGGATGGCTACACCTTC. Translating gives CASSYSDRDGYTF.

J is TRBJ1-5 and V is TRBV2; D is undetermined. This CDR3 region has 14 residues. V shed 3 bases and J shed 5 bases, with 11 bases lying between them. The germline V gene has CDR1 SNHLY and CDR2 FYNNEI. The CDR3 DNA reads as TGTGCCAGCAGTGACGCTGGGCATCATCAGCCCCAGCATTTT. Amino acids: CASSDAGHHQPQHF.